Listed here are 27 T cell receptor beta chains from one sample, sequenced in a study of blood T cell repertoires in COVID-19. TCRdb's copy holds only in-frame clones and misses some; the assay was immunoSEQ multiplex PCR. The data contain some 130,000 clones, 81% of them singletons. Sequenced: peripheral blood. The source of these receptors is a woman in her sixties with active or convalescent COVID-19.

J is TRBJ1-1 and V is TRBV7-8; D gene uncertain. Trimming removed 3 bases at V and 0 bases at J, with 11 bases between. Looked up from germline, CDR1 is SGHVS and CDR2 is FQNEAQ. The CDR3 has 15 residues. CDR3 nucleotide sequence: TGTGCCAGCAGCTTCGCGGGAAACATGAACACTGAAGCTTTCTTT. Its protein product is CASSFAGNMNTEAFF.

The chain carries TRBV19 and TRBJ2-7; 7 nucleotides match TRBD1. V shed 9 bases, J shed 1 base, and the junction held 0 bases outside the gene matches. The CDR3 is 11 residues long. CDR1 is LNHDA and CDR2 is SQIVND in the germline V gene (reference sequence). The CDR3 nucleotides read TGTGCCAGCAGGGGGTCCTACGAGCAGTACTTC. Protein: CASRGSYEQYF. Based on the CDR3 plus reference TRBV19 and TRBJ2-7, the full variable domain is DGGITQSPKYLFRKEGQNVTLSCEQNLNHDAMYWYRQDPGQGLRLIYYSQIVNDFQKGDIAEGYSVSREKKESFPLTVTSAQKNPTAFYLCASRGSYEQYFGPGTRLTVT.

The V and J genes are TRBV5-1 and TRBJ2-2, with D possibly being TRBD1 (5 bases). CDR1 and CDR2 (germline): SGHRS, YFSETQ. Trimming shortened V by 3 bases and J by 8 bases, and 17 bases separated the two germline ends. The CDR3 loop spans 15 amino acids. The CDR3 coding sequence is TGCGCCAGCAGCTCTCAGGGCCCACCGGAGGGGGAGCTGTTTTTT. This gives the protein CASSSQGPPEGELFF.

This sequence joins TRBV11-3 and TRBJ2-2; 8 bases line up with TRBD1. The CDR3 spans 15 residues. The germline V gene has CDR1 SGHNT and CDR2 YENEEA. The V and J ends lost 5 bases and 4 bases, in that order; junction bases with no gene match: 6. CDR3 coding DNA: TGTGCCAGCAGCGCCCGGACAGGGTTCACCGGGGAGCTGTTTTTT. This codes for CASSARTGFTGELFF.

This clone appeared a single time. The chain carries TRBV19 and TRBJ1-5; 10 nucleotides align to TRBD1. Germline CDR1 is LNHDA and CDR2 is SQIVND (reference sequence). J lost 1 base, V lost 6 bases, and 3 bases had no gene match. The CDR3 has 15 amino acids. CDR3 sequence: CASSDRGHSNQPQHF. For the CDR3, the DNA is TGTGCCAGTAGCGACAGGGGGCACAGCAATCAGCCCCAGCATTTT.

The chain couples TRBV20-1 to TRBJ2-7; tentative D call: TRBD2 (6 bases). The length of the CDR3 is 11 residues. Trimming took 6 bases from V and 3 from J, leaving 9 bases between them. Germline V gene data show CDR1 as DFQATT and CDR2 as SNEGSKA (reference sequence). CDR3 coding DNA: TGCAGTGCCCGGAGGGGCTACGAGCAGTACTTC. Protein product: CSARRGYEQYF.

The rearrangement uses TRBV28 and TRBJ1-2; TRBD1 aligns across 7 bases. The V and J ends lost 1 base and 10 bases, in that order; junction bases with no gene match: 9. The CDR3 sequence is 14 residues long. Germline V gene sequence: CDR1 MDHEN, CDR2 SYDVKM. The CDR3 spells CASSLLRGQHDYTF. CDR3 bases: TGTGCCAGCAGTTTATTGCGGGGACAGCATGACTACACCTTC.

Only a few counts were recorded for this clone. The genes are TRBV7-2 and TRBJ2-3; D is ambiguous. Germline lookup yields CDR1 SGHTA and CDR2 FQGNSA. The V end was cut by 1 base, the J end by 15 bases, with 11 bases between. The CDR3 consists of 11 residues. The CDR3 protein is CASSLGRGPYF. The CDR3 nucleotides are TGTGCCAGCAGCTTAGGGAGAGGCCCCTATTTT. The full variable domain, in which reference TRBV7-2 and TRBJ2-3 provide the parts outside the CDR3, is GAGVSQSPSNKVTEKGKDVELRCDPISGHTALYWYRQSLGQGLEFLIYFQGNSAPDKSGLPSDRFSAERTGGSVSTLTIQRTQQEDSAVYLCASSLGRGPYFGPGTRLTVL.

This clone was counted a few times. The chain uses TRBV7-2 and TRBJ1-3; 7 positions match TRBD1. Losses at the gene ends were 4 bases for V and 3 bases for J; bases not matched to a gene: 9. The germline V gene encodes CDR1 SGHTA and CDR2 FQGNSA. The CDR3 spans 16 residues. CDR3 sequence (DNA): TGTGCCAGCAGCTCCGACAGGGTATCGTTTGGAAACACCATATATTTT. This codes for CASSSDRVSFGNTIYF.

In its sample, this clone was seen a few times. Here the CDR3 DNA reads TGTGCCAGCAAGCTCCAGGGTAGTCAGGAAAAACTGTTTTTT. This encodes CASKLQGSQEKLFF. The gene calls are TRBV2 and TRBJ1-4; D is perhaps TRBD1 (5 bases). CDR3 length: 14 residues. V was trimmed by 7 bases and J by 8 bases, leaving 17 bases between them. Germline CDR1 reads SNHLY; CDR2 reads FYNNEI.

The chain carries TRBV6-2 or TRBV6-3 and TRBJ1-5; the D is unclear. This CDR3 spans 13 amino acids. The V gene lost 4 bases and the J gene lost 6 bases, with 10 bases spanning the gap. The germline gives CDR1 MNHEY, CDR2 SVGEGT. This CDR3 is CASSFAGGQPQHF. CDR3 bases: TGTGCCAGCAGTTTCGCAGGTGGTCAGCCCCAGCATTTT.

This clone was recorded a few times. The chain carries TRBV7-9 and TRBJ1-1; 7 nucleotides align to TRBD1. The J segment lost 1 base and the V segment lost 4 bases, leaving 15 bases of the junction unmatched. The CDR3 contains 18 residues. Looked up from germline, CDR1 is SEHNR and CDR2 is FQNEAQ (reference sequence). CDR3 region: CASSSWGRGKGGNTEAFF. The CDR3 DNA reads as TGTGCCAGCAGCTCTTGGGGCAGGGGGAAAGGAGGGAACACTGAAGCTTTCTTT.

The chain uses TRBV18 and TRBJ1-1; 8 bases are a match to TRBD1. V lost 6 bases and J lost 3; bases outside the gene matches: 6. CDR3 length: 14 amino acids. Germline V gene sequence: CDR1 KGHSH, CDR2 LQKENI. Written as DNA, the CDR3 is TGTGCCAGCTCTAAGGACAGGGCTGACACTGAAGCTTTCTTT. This encodes CASSKDRADTEAFF.

This chain uses TRBV19 with TRBJ1-5; 8 bases match TRBD1. This CDR3 is 17 amino acids long. V trimming: 5 bases; J trimming: 0 bases; junction bases outside the gene matches: 9. Germline CDR1 reads LNHDA; CDR2 reads SQIVND (reference sequence). CDR3 in amino acids: CASSYHGTGNSNQPQHF. In DNA, the CDR3 is TGTGCCAGTAGTTACCACGGGACAGGTAATAGCAATCAGCCCCAGCATTTT. Filled out from reference TRBV19 and TRBJ1-5, the complete variable domain reads DGGITQSPKYLFRKEGQNVTLSCEQNLNHDAMYWYRQDPGQGLRLIYYSQIVNDFQKGDIAEGYSVSREKKESFPLTVTSAQKNPTAFYLCASSYHGTGNSNQPQHFGDGTRLSIL.

This clone was found a few times. V usage is TRBV6-5 and J usage is TRBJ1-6, with D unresolved. The germline CDR1 and CDR2 sequences are MNHEY and SVGAGI. This CDR3 comprises 14 residues. Trimming stripped 4 bases from V and 7 bases from J, with 11 bases between. CDR3 sequence reads: CASSSGVSNSPLHF. The CDR3 bases are TGTGCCAGCAGTTCCGGGGTCAGCAATTCACCCCTCCACTTT.

The chain is built from TRBV19 and TRBJ1-5, with a tentative D call TRBD1 (5 bases). V was clipped by 3 bases and J by 3 bases, with 12 bases between them. The germline gives CDR1 LNHDA, CDR2 SQIVND (reference sequence). The CDR3 is 15 amino acids. The CDR3 loop is CASSIGGDHNQPQHF. CDR3 nucleotides: TGTGCCAGTAGTATCGGCGGGGACCACAATCAGCCCCAGCATTTT.

The chain recombines TRBV19 with TRBJ1-4; possibly TRBD1 for D (6 bases). The CDR3 extends over 15 amino acids. Germline CDR1 reads LNHDA; CDR2 reads SQIVND (reference sequence). The V and J ends lost 5 bases and 6 bases respectively, with 16 bases between them. CDR3 sequence: CASSQGTAPDEKLFF. The CDR3 region has the DNA TGTGCCAGTAGTCAGGGGACGGCCCCAGATGAAAAACTGTTTTTT.

The V and J genes are TRBV2 and TRBJ2-7, with 15 bases that match TRBD2. Looked up from germline, CDR1 is SNHLY and CDR2 is FYNNEI. CDR3 length equals 18 residues. Trimming cost V 3 bases and J 3 bases; bases outside gene matches: 9. The CDR3 DNA reads TGTGCCAGCAGTGACGGGACTAGCGGGGGGCTTGGGAGCTACGAGCAGTACGTC. Its protein product is CASSDGTSGGLGSYEQYV.

This chain connects TRBV2 to TRBJ2-3; 7 bases agree with TRBD2. The CDR3 runs to 14 residues. Per the germline V gene, CDR1 is SNHLY and CDR2 is FYNNEI. The V gene end was trimmed by 10 bases and the J gene end by 2 bases; junction bases not matched to a gene: 9. The CDR3 DNA reads as TGTGCCACCACGCGGGAGTTAAACACAGATACGCAGTATTTT. Translated: CATTRELNTDTQYF.

The genes are TRBV10-3 and TRBJ2-7; 8 nucleotides match TRBD1. With V trimmed by 10 bases and J by 4 bases, 9 bases remained unmatched. The CDR3 is 13 residues long. Germline CDR1 is ENHRY and CDR2 is SYGVKD. In DNA form, the CDR3 reads TGTGCCACGAAGCAGGGGGCAAGTTACGAGCAGTACGTC. Residues: CATKQGASYEQYV.

The rearrangement joins TRBV24-1 to TRBJ2-7, with D hard to call. V was cut by 9 bases and J by 0 bases, with 11 bases left in between. From germline, CDR1 is KGHDR and CDR2 SFDVKD. The CDR3 sequence is 13 residues long. The CDR3 protein is CATSPGSSYEQYF. CDR3 coding DNA: TGTGCCACCTCCCCAGGAAGCTCCTACGAGCAGTACTTC.

The rearrangement links TRBV11-2 to TRBJ1-1, with 7 bases matching TRBD1. V shed 6 bases and J 5 bases; nucleotides not matched to a gene: 9. This CDR3 region has 14 residues. CDR1 and CDR2 (germline): SGHAT, FQNNGV. The CDR3 reads CASSFLTGRTEAFF. The DNA for the CDR3 is TGTGCCAGCAGTTTTTTGACAGGGCGAACTGAAGCTTTCTTT. Using reference TRBV11-2 and TRBJ1-1 for the parts outside the CDR3, the full variable domain is EAGVAQSPRYKIIEKRQSVAFWCNPISGHATLYWYQQILGQGPKLLIQFQNNGVVDDSQLPKDRFSAERLKGVDSTLKIQPAKLEDSAVYLCASSFLTGRTEAFFGQGTRLTVV.

The chain combines TRBV6-5 with TRBJ1-2; weak D call: TRBD1 (5 bases). The CDR3 has 14 amino acids. Trimming took 8 bases from V and 7 from J, leaving 20 bases between them. The V gene's germline CDR1 is MNHEY and CDR2 SVGAGI. The CDR3 bases are TGTGCCAGCCGGGAGGGCGGGAGGACAAGTGGCTACACCTTC. It codes for CASREGGRTSGYTF.

The V call is TRBV19, the J call TRBJ2-1; 11 nucleotides align to TRBD2. CDR1 LNHDA and CDR2 SQIVND come from the germline V gene (reference sequence). This CDR3 is 17 amino acids long. V shed 7 bases and J 1 base; nucleotides not matched to a gene: 9. The CDR3 bases are TGTGCCAGTAACCCTACTAGCGGGAGTAGGTCCTACAATGAGCAGTTCTTC. Translated, it gives CASNPTSGSRSYNEQFF.

The chain links TRBV5-6 to TRBJ2-7; TRBD2 matches 13 bases. Germline V gives CDR1 SGHDT, CDR2 YYEEEE. The CDR3 runs to 16 residues. The V and J ends lost 4 bases and 3 bases, in that order; junction bases with no gene match: 7. CDR3 loop: CASSPGLAGSIYEQYF. The CDR3 DNA is TGTGCCAGCAGCCCGGGACTAGCGGGAAGTATCTACGAGCAGTACTTC.

V usage is TRBV5-5 and J usage is TRBJ1-4; D perhaps matches TRBD1 (6 bases). Looked up from germline, CDR1 is SGHKS and CDR2 is YYEKEE (reference sequence). The CDR3 is 17 amino acids. Trimming took 4 bases from V and 5 from J, leaving 21 bases between them. The CDR3 nucleotides read TGTGCCAGCAGCCGATACAGGGCAGGGGTAGGAAATGAAAAACTGTTTTTT. It codes for CASSRYRAGVGNEKLFF.

The chain has TRBV7-2 and TRBJ2-3, with a possible D match to TRBD2 (6 bases). Per the germline V gene, CDR1 is SGHTA and CDR2 is FQGNSA. This CDR3 is built from 15 residues. Between the trimmed V and J ends, which lost 1 base and 1 base, there was a span of 9 bases. In DNA, the CDR3 is TGTGCCAGCAGCTTAGACCCGGGAGGCACAGATACGCAGTATTTT. It translates to CASSLDPGGTDTQYF.